Included here is one T cell receptor beta chain sequence, with context. The data originate from a study of blood T cell repertoires in COVID-19. About the study: Specimens from acute and convalescent COVID-19 originated in the United States, Italy and Spain. Sample material is recorded as cDNA or gDNA derived from T cells, B-cell-depleted T cells, or PBMCs.

Trimming cost V 1 base and J 1 base, with 8 bases left between them. The length of the CDR3 is 14 residues. Per germline, CDR1 SGHRS and CDR2 YFSETQ. Measured with immunoSEQ multiplex PCR; TCRdb has only the in-frame clones, and not every one. The data show nearly 45,000 clones, with over 75% seen just once and over 11% held by the top ten. The TCR comes from a human donor in a cohort sampled during active COVID-19. The sample taken for sequencing was peripheral blood. J is TRBJ2-5 and V is TRBV5-1; the D is unclear. CDR3 loop: CASSLHGSQETQYF. In DNA, the CDR3 is TGCGCCAGCAGCTTGCACGGTAGCCAAGAGACCCAGTACTTC.